This is a list of T cell receptor beta chains from one sample in a study of blood T cell repertoires in COVID-19. Generated by immunoSEQ multiplex PCR, the TCRdb table keeps only in-frame clones and is missing some. The repertoire includes 130,000 or so clones, under 90% of them detected once, and 12% sits in the top ten. Sequencing input: peripheral blood. The receptors derive from a woman aged 55 to 70 with acute or convalescent COVID-19. Both conserved end residues are part of each CDR3. The D gene is left open where the match is weak. Clone size is shown for a subset of rows, as once, few, many or a class of expanded clone.

.,TRBV3-1/TRBV3-2,TRBJ1-1,.,CASSQNTVQGEAFF,TGTGCCAGCAGCCAAAACACCGTCCAGGGTGAAGCTTTCTTT
.,TRBV5-6,TRBJ1-2,few,CASTGGPYGYTF,TGTGCCAGCACCGGGGGACCCTATGGCTACACCTTC
TRBD1,TRBV7-3,TRBJ1-2,.,CASSLNRQGQGYTF,TGTGCCAGCAGCTTAAACAGACAGGGCCAGGGCTACACCTTC
TRBD1,TRBV28,TRBJ1-1,.,CASSSVDRVTEAFF,TGTGCCAGCAGTTCAGTCGACAGGGTCACTGAAGCTTTCTTT
.,TRBV18,TRBJ1-1,.,CASSPGVSPSATFF,TGTGCCAGCTCACCGGGTGTCAGTCCTAGCGCGACTTTCTTT
.,TRBV6-5,TRBJ1-2,.,CASRFHQGNGYTF,TGTGCCAGCAGATTTCACCAGGGTAACGGCTACACCTTC
.,TRBV9,TRBJ1-1,.,CASSVSRGSEAFF,TGTGCCAGCAGCGTTTCCAGGGGCTCTGAAGCTTTCTTT
.,TRBV5-8,TRBJ1-5,.,CASTRWEENQPQHF,TGTGCCAGCACCAGGTGGGAGGAGAATCAGCCCCAGCATTTT
TRBD1,TRBV6-5,TRBJ2-7,.,CASSYSGTVSYEQYF,TGTGCCAGCAGTTACTCTGGGACAGTCTCCTACGAGCAGTACTTC
.,TRBV7-2,TRBJ1-1,.,CASGVRGGWDTEAFF,TGTGCCAGCGGCGTCCGAGGGGGTTGGGACACTGAAGCTTTCTTT
.,TRBV30,TRBJ1-4,.,CAWSEPGEPNEKLFF,TGTGCCTGGAGTGAGCCGGGAGAGCCGAATGAAAAACTGTTTTTT
.,TRBV7-3,TRBJ1-6,.,CATTGTPELGSSSYNSPLHF,TGTGCCACAACCGGGACACCGGAATTGGGTTCTAGCTCCTATAATTCACCCCTCCACTTT
.,TRBV6-5,TRBJ2-3,once,CASKAGRHTDTQYF,TGTGCCAGCAAGGCTGGCAGGCACACAGATACGCAGTATTTT
TRBD1,TRBV2,TRBJ2-5,.,CASKTPRTGQGIVQETQYF,TGTGCCAGCAAAACCCCAAGGACGGGACAGGGTATCGTCCAAGAGACCCAGTACTTC
TRBD1,TRBV11-2,TRBJ1-1,.,CASSLLTGVNTEAFF,TGTGCCAGCAGCTTATTGACAGGGGTGAACACTGAAGCTTTCTTT
.,TRBV6-1,TRBJ1-2,.,CASSEALQGGGYTF,TGTGCCAGCAGTGAAGCCCTGCAGGGCGGTGGCTACACCTTC
TRBD2,TRBV10-1,TRBJ2-2,.,CATHPAGGGLIAGELFF,TGCGCCACCCACCCCGCGGGCGGGGGGCTCATAGCCGGGGAGCTGTTTTTT
.,TRBV4-1,TRBJ2-7,.,CASSQGLGTYEQYF,TGCGCCAGCAGCCAAGGACTAGGTACCTACGAGCAGTACTTC
.,TRBV6-6,TRBJ2-3,.,CASSPRTSKGDTQYF,TGTGCCAGCAGCCCAAGGACTTCAAAGGGTGATACGCAGTATTTT
TRBD1,TRBV19,TRBJ1-2,.,CASSMRGHYRSGVGYTF,TGTGCCAGTAGTATGAGGGGGCACTATCGGTCAGGAGTCGGCTACACCTTC
TRBD1,TRBV6-5,TRBJ1-1,.,CASRRQGEAFF,TGTGCCAGCAGGCGACAGGGGGAAGCTTTCTTT
TRBD2,TRBV10-2,TRBJ2-1,.,CASRGRANNEQFF,TGCGCCAGCAGGGGGAGGGCCAACAATGAGCAGTTCTTC
.,TRBV19,TRBJ1-2,few,CASSQGSLGYTF,TGTGCCAGTAGTCAGGGGTCCTTGGGCTACACCTTC
TRBD2,TRBV24-1,TRBJ2-1,.,CATSDSLAGGPHEQFF,TGTGCCACCAGTGATTCACTAGCGGGGGGGCCCCATGAGCAGTTCTTC
.,TRBV3-1/TRBV3-2,TRBJ1-2,.,CASSQLEQGYGYTF,TGTGCCAGCAGCCAATTGGAGCAAGGTTATGGCTACACCTTC
.,TRBV5-6,TRBJ2-7,.,CASSTGAYEQYF,TGTGCCAGCAGTACGGGAGCCTACGAGCAGTACTTC
.,TRBV5-1,TRBJ2-2,.,CASSLDEGVTGELFF,TGCGCCAGCAGCTTGGACGAGGGGGTGACCGGGGAGCTGTTTTTT
.,TRBV18,TRBJ1-4,.,CASSRGNEKLFF,TGTGCCAGCTCCCGGGGGAATGAAAAACTGTTTTTT
.,TRBV5-1,TRBJ1-6,once,CASSPQGSGNSPLHF,TGCGCCAGCAGTCCTCAGGGGTCGGGGAATTCACCCCTCCACTTT
.,TRBV6-5,TRBJ1-1,.,CASSYSEGNTEAFF,TGTGCCAGCAGTTACTCCGAGGGGAACACTGAAGCTTTCTTT
TRBD1,TRBV5-1,TRBJ1-1,.,CASSFGQATTEAFF,TGCGCCAGCAGCTTCGGACAGGCGACGACTGAAGCTTTCTTT
.,TRBV13,TRBJ1-2,.,CASSLVGGHGYTF,TGTGCCAGCAGCTTAGTTGGAGGGCATGGCTACACCTTC
.,TRBV10-2,TRBJ1-6,once,CASRRQDNSPLHF,TGCGCCAGCAGGCGACAGGATAATTCACCCCTCCACTTT
.,TRBV6-5,TRBJ1-4,once,CASSYGGTNEKLFF,TGTGCCAGCAGTTACGGGGGGACTAATGAAAAACTGTTTTTT
TRBD1,TRBV4-1,TRBJ1-2,.,CASTTGVARYGYTF,TGCGCCAGCACCACAGGGGTAGCGCGGTATGGCTACACCTTC
.,TRBV29-1,TRBJ1-3,.,CSVGQGRGGNTIYF,TGCAGCGTTGGCCAGGGAAGAGGCGGAAACACCATATATTTT
TRBD2,TRBV2,TRBJ2-3,.,CASRDGGAIDTQYF,TGTGCCAGCAGGGACGGGGGGGCCATAGATACGCAGTATTTT
.,TRBV5-1,TRBJ1-6,.,CASSFTTGGNSPLHF,TGCGCCAGCAGCTTTACCACGGGGGGAAATTCACCCCTCCACTTT
TRBD1,TRBV13,TRBJ2-4,.,CASSHRGNKNIQYF,TGTGCCAGCAGCCACAGGGGGAACAAAAACATTCAGTACTTC
.,TRBV24-1,TRBJ2-1,few,CATSDFVGGSYNEQFF,TGTGCCACCAGTGATTTTGTCGGGGGCTCCTACAATGAGCAGTTCTTC
.,TRBV5-4,TRBJ2-7,.,CASSIDRSSYEQYF,TGTGCCAGCAGCATTGACAGGTCCTCCTACGAGCAGTACTTC
TRBD1,TRBV5-1,TRBJ2-1,once,CASSLVGQGSNEQFF,TGCGCCAGCAGCTTGGTGGGACAGGGATCCAATGAGCAGTTCTTC
TRBD1,TRBV7-2,TRBJ1-1,.,CASSHSQGVHTEAFF,TGTGCCAGCAGCCATTCACAGGGGGTACACACTGAAGCTTTCTTT
.,TRBV9,TRBJ2-1,.,CASSGQEGAGNEQFF,TGTGCCAGCAGCGGGCAGGAGGGGGCGGGAAATGAGCAGTTCTTC
.,TRBV18,TRBJ1-1,.,CASSPRVSNTEAFF,TGTGCCAGCTCACCCCGGGTTTCGAACACTGAAGCTTTCTTT
.,TRBV3-1/TRBV3-2,TRBJ1-2,.,CASSQSGYGYTF,TGTGCCAGCAGCCAATCGGGCTATGGCTACACCTTC
.,TRBV13,TRBJ1-1,.,CASRSQPGRAFF,TGTGCCAGCAGATCCCAACCGGGTCGTGCTTTCTTT
TRBD1,TRBV24-1,TRBJ1-4,.,CATSDVSRDRGLFF,TGTGCCACCAGTGATGTCTCGAGGGACAGGGGACTGTTTTTT
.,TRBV27,TRBJ2-7,.,CASSLRPAGEQYF,TGTGCCAGCAGTTTACGTCCCGCGGGGGAGCAGTACTTC
.,TRBV7-9,TRBJ1-1,.,CASSLAWAHPMNTEAFF,TGTGCCAGCAGCTTAGCTTGGGCCCATCCGATGAACACTGAAGCTTTCTTT
.,TRBV5-1,TRBJ1-1,.,CASSLEPRVGEAFF,TGCGCCAGCAGCTTGGAACCCAGGGTGGGTGAAGCTTTCTTT
.,TRBV24-1,TRBJ2-3,.,CATSDLGQGAADTQYF,TGTGCCACCAGTGATTTGGGCCAGGGTGCCGCGGATACGCAGTATTTT
.,TRBV6-1,TRBJ1-4,.,CASSEYRVGEKLFF,TGTGCCAGCAGTGAATACAGGGTGGGAGAAAAACTGTTTTTT
.,TRBV24-1,TRBJ2-7,.,CATSAESYEQYF,TGTGCCACCAGTGCTGAGTCCTACGAGCAGTACTTC
TRBD2,TRBV7-8,TRBJ2-3,.,CASSMTSGGTDTQYF,TGTGCCAGCAGCATGACTAGCGGGGGCACAGATACGCAGTATTTT